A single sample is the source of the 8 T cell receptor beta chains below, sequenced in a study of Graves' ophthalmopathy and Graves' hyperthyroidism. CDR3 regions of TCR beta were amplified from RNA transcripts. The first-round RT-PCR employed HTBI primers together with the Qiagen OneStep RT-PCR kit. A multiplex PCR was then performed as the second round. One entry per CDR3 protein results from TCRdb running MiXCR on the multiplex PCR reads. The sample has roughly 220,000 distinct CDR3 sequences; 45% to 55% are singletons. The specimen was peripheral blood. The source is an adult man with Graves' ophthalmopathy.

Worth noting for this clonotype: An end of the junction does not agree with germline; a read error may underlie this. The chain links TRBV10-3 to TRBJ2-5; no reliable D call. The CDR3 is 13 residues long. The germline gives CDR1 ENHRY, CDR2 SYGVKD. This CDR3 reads CASSEGRMGTQYF. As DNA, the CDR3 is TGTGCCAGCAGTGAAGGCAGAATGGGGACCCAGTACTTC.

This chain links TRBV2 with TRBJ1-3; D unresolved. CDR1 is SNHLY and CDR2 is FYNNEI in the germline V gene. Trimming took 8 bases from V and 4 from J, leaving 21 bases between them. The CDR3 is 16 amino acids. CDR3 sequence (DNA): TGTGCCAGCGCCCAAAATACCGGATTATCAGGAAACACCATATATTTT. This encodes CASAQNTGLSGNTIYF.

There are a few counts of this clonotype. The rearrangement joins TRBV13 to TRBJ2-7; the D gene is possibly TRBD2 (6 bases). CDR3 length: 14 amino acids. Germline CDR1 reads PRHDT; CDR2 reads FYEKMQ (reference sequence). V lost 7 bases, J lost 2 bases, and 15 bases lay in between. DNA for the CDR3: TGTGCCAGCAAGAAAGGAGGGCCCGCCTACGAGCAGTACTTC. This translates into CASKKGGPAYEQYF.

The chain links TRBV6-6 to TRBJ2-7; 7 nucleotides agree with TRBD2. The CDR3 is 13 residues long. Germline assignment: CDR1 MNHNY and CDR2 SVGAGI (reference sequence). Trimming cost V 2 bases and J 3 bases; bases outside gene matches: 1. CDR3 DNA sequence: TGTGCCAGCAGTTACCGGACTAGCTACGAGCAGTACTTC. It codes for CASSYRTSYEQYF.

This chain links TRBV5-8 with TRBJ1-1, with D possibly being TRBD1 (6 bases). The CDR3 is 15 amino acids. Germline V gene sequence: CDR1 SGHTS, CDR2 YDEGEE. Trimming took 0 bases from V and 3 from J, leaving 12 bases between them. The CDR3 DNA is TGTGCCAGCAGCTTGGGAGGGGGTTACGACACTGAAGCTTTCTTT. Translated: CASSLGGGYDTEAFF. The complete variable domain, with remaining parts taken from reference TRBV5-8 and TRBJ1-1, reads EAGVTQSPTHLIKTRGQQATLRCSPISGHTSVYWYQQALGLGLQFLLWYDEGEERNRGNFPPRFSGRQFPNYSSELNVNALELEDSALYLCASSLGGGYDTEAFFGQGTRLTVV.

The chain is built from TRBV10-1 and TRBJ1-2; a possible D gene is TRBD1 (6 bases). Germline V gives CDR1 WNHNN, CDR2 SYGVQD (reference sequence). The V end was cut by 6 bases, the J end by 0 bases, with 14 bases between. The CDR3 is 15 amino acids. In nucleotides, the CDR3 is TGCGCCAGCAGGGTGACAGGCCTAGCTAACTATGGCTACACCTTC. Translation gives CASRVTGLANYGYTF.

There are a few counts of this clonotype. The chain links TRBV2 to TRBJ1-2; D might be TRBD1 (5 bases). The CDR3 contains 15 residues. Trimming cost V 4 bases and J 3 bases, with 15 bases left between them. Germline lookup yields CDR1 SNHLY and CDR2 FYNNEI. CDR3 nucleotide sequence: TGTGCCAGCAGTGGAGGGGCACCACTTGACTATGGCTACACCTTC. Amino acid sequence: CASSGGAPLDYGYTF.

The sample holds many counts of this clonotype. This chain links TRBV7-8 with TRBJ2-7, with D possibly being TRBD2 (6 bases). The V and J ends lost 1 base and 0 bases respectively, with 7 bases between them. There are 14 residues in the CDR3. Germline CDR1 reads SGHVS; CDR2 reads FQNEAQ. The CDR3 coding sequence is TGTGCCAGCAGCTTAGTCGGGAGCTCCTACGAGCAGTACTTC. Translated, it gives CASSLVGSSYEQYF.